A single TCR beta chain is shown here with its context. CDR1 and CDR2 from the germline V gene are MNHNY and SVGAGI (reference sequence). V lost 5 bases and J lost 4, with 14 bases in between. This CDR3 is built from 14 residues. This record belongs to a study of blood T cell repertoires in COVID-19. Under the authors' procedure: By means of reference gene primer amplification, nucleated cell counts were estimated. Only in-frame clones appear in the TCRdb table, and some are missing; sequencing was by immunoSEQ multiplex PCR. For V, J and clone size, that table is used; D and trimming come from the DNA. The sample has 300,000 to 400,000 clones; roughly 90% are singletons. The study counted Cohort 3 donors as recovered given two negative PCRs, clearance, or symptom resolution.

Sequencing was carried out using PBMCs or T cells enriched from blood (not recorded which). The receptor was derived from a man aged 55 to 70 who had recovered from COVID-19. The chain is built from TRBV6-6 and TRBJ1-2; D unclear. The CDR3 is CASSLDSGPYGYTF. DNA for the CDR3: TGTGCCAGCAGTCTGGACTCTGGCCCCTATGGCTACACCTTC.